This T cell receptor beta chain was found in a study of molecular identifiers for immune sequencing clone quantification. TCRdb re-derived calls from the PCR reads in MiXCR, one entry per CDR3 protein. The table includes approximately 590,000 distinct CDR3 sequences, 25% detected once. V gave up 2 bases and J gave up 0 bases, with 13 bases separating them. The CDR3 runs 17 residues. The germline CDR1 and CDR2 sequences are LNHNV and YYDKDF (reference sequence). Libraries used about 19,000 to 1,000,000 sorted naive CD8 T cells and 10%, 30% or 50% RNA input. This TCR derives from a human donor in good health. Some libraries in this study had Jurkat cell RNA spiked in. Sequenced: naive CD8+ T cells from blood, with Jurkat cell RNA spiked in. The subset is: FACS-sorted CD8+CD4-CCR7+CD45RA+ naive T cells. The chain couples TRBV15 to TRBJ2-2, with D perhaps being TRBD1 or TRBD2 (5 bases each). The CDR3 protein is CATSRPRDGANTGELFF. The DNA of the CDR3 is TGTGCCACCAGCAGACCCCGGGACGGCGCGAACACCGGGGAGCTGTTTTTT.